One sample yielded the 30 T cell receptor beta chains listed below, sequenced in a study of blood T cells in healthy people across ages. A second PCR, run for about 7 to 11 cycles, used a sample-barcoded 5' primer plus a J-beta primer mix. TCRdb reprocessed the 5' RACE reads via MiXCR and lists one record per CDR3 protein. In the table there are over a million distinct CDR3 sequences, 35% to 50% of which are singletons. The specimen sequenced was blood. Receptors were obtained from a woman aged 55-70 years in good health.

This clonotype was seen a handful of times. This chain connects TRBV29-1 to TRBJ2-1; TRBD2 matches 7 bases. The CDR3 is 14 residues long. With 4 bases clipped from V and 5 bases from J, the junction kept 8 bases outside the gene matches. The germline gives CDR1 SQVTM, CDR2 ANQGSEA. This chain's CDR3 is CSVAAGETDNEQFF. The CDR3 coding sequence is TGCAGCGTTGCGGCGGGAGAGACCGACAATGAGCAGTTCTTC.

The genes are TRBV6-6 and TRBJ2-1, with 9 nucleotides matching TRBD2. The junction had 6 bases not matched to a gene; V was cut back by 4 bases and J by 8 bases. The germline V gene encodes CDR1 MNHNY and CDR2 SVGAGI (reference sequence). The CDR3 is 14 amino acids. The CDR3 DNA reads as TGTGCCAGCAGTTTTCCGGCGGGAGGGGATGAGCAGTTCTTC. It codes for CASSFPAGGDEQFF.

Many counts were recorded for this clonotype. The J gene is TRBJ2-5, the V gene TRBV20-1; 10 bases are shared with TRBD1. CDR1 and CDR2 from the germline V gene are DFQATT and SNEGSKA (reference sequence). With V trimmed by 0 bases and J by 6 bases, 10 bases remained unmatched. The CDR3 contains 16 residues. CDR3 protein: CSARDPDRGQVQTQYF. As DNA, the CDR3 is TGCAGTGCTAGAGACCCTGACAGGGGGCAGGTGCAGACCCAGTACTTC.

The chain employs TRBV25-1 and TRBJ1-1; maybe TRBD1 (5 bases). With 1 base removed from V and 0 bases from J, the gap between germline ends came to 18 bases. Per germline, CDR1 MGHDK and CDR2 SYGVNS. The CDR3 has 18 amino acids. The CDR3 sequence: CASSESSGRFHLNTEAFF. The DNA of the CDR3 is TGTGCCAGCAGTGAATCATCAGGGAGATTTCATCTGAACACTGAAGCTTTCTTT.

The chain recombines TRBV6-5 with TRBJ1-2; the match to TRBD1 covers 7 bases. The V segment lost 2 bases and the J segment 7 bases; nucleotides outside the gene matches: 7. Germline lookup yields CDR1 MNHEY and CDR2 SVGAGI. This CDR3 has 14 amino acids. CDR3 protein: CASSYVGTDIGYTF. The CDR3 DNA reads TGTGCCAGCAGTTACGTCGGGACAGATATTGGCTACACCTTC.

The V and J genes are TRBV24-1 and TRBJ2-3; TRBD1 is a possible D gene (5 bases). CDR1 is KGHDR and CDR2 is SFDVKD in the germline V gene. The CDR3 contains 15 residues. Trimming took 3 bases from V and 2 from J, leaving 11 bases between them. The CDR3 reads CATSDHRQSTDTQYF. Here the CDR3 DNA reads TGTGCCACCAGTGATCACCGACAGTCCACAGATACGCAGTATTTT.

The chain couples TRBV6-2 or TRBV6-3 to TRBJ2-1; D is uncertain. Germline CDR1 is MNHEY and CDR2 is SVGEGT. V was clipped by 5 bases and J by 0 bases, with 11 bases between them. The CDR3 extends over 15 amino acids. This chain's CDR3 is CASSTPPSSYNEQFF. The CDR3 region has the DNA TGTGCCAGCAGTACCCCTCCGAGCTCCTACAATGAGCAGTTCTTC.

This clonotype has a single count. The gene calls are TRBV7-9 and TRBJ1-4; no definite D call. Germline CDR1 reads SEHNR; CDR2 reads FQNEAQ (reference sequence). V lost 3 bases and J lost 7, with 9 bases in between. CDR3 length equals 13 residues. CDR3: CASSFGRLEKLFF. As DNA, the CDR3 is TGTGCCAGCAGCTTTGGACGCCTTGAAAAACTGTTTTTT.

The V and J genes are TRBV2 and TRBJ2-7; 11 nucleotides match TRBD1. The closer fit of TRBJ2-4 to the DNA end suggests the J call may be wrong. This CDR3 spans 17 amino acids. Per the germline V gene, CDR1 is SNHLY and CDR2 is FYNNEI. The CDR3 DNA follows: TGTGCCAGCAGTGGACCAAGGACAGGGGGCCTTAAAAACATTCAGTACTTC. Translation: CASSGPRTGGLKNIQYF.

The V and J genes are TRBV29-1 and TRBJ1-2; 7 nucleotides line up with TRBD1. The trim removed 6 bases at V and 2 bases at J, leaving 6 bases unmatched. This CDR3 is 13 amino acids long. Germline CDR1 SQVTM, CDR2 ANQGSEA. The CDR3 spells CSVWTGLNYGYTF. The DNA for the CDR3 is TGCAGCGTGTGGACAGGATTAAACTATGGCTACACCTTC.

The chain links TRBV11-2 to TRBJ2-5, with 10 nucleotides matching TRBD2. The CDR3 sequence is 15 residues long. In germline, CDR1 is SGHAT, CDR2 FQNNGV. The J segment lost 11 bases and the V segment lost 1 base, leaving 10 bases of the junction unmatched. The CDR3 is CASSLVLAGAREQYF. CDR3 sequence (DNA): TGTGCCAGCAGCTTAGTTCTAGCGGGAGCTAGGGAGCAGTACTTC.

The V and J genes are TRBV7-6 and TRBJ1-4; D remains unclear. Germline V CDR1 and CDR2: SGHVS, FNYEAQ. V was shortened by 7 bases and J by 0 bases, with 9 bases between the two germline ends. The CDR3 is 14 residues long. In nucleotides, the CDR3 is TGTGCCAGCACCCCTATGTCAACTAATGAAAAACTGTTTTTT. Translation gives CASTPMSTNEKLFF.

Ten or more counts support this clonotype. The V gene is TRBV20-1, the J gene TRBJ2-3, with TRBD1 identical over 11 bases. CDR1 and CDR2 from the germline V gene are DFQATT and SNEGSKA (reference sequence). This CDR3 is built from 15 residues. V trimming: 3 bases; J trimming: 1 base; junction bases outside the gene matches: 3. The CDR3 protein is CSARDRGRGTDTQYF. The CDR3 coding sequence is TGCAGTGCTAGGGACAGGGGGCGCGGCACAGATACGCAGTATTTT.

The V gene is TRBV6-1, the J gene TRBJ2-1; 8 nucleotides align to TRBD2. CDR3 length: 16 amino acids. Looked up from germline, CDR1 is MNHNS and CDR2 is SASEGT. Trimming cost V 6 bases and J 7 bases; bases outside gene matches: 14. CDR3 DNA: TGTGCCAGCAGCTGGCTTTTAGCGGGAAACCGTAATGAGCAGTTCTTC. Residues: CASSWLLAGNRNEQFF.

The chain couples TRBV7-9 to TRBJ2-3; 11 bases fit TRBD2. The junction had 14 bases not matched to a gene; V was cut back by 4 bases and J by 8 bases. The length of the CDR3 is 17 residues. Germline V gives CDR1 SEHNR, CDR2 FQNEAQ (reference sequence). The CDR3 region is CASSYPKGSGRAGTQYF. The CDR3 coding sequence is TGTGCCAGCAGCTACCCAAAGGGTAGCGGGAGGGCCGGTACGCAGTATTTT.

CDR3 amino acids: CASSPRLAGSGDEQFF. The CDR3 coding sequence is TGTGCCAGCAGCCCCCGGCTAGCGGGAAGCGGGGATGAGCAGTTCTTC. The chain employs TRBV7-3 and TRBJ2-1; 9 nucleotides line up with TRBD2. The CDR3 has 16 residues. V was clipped by 5 bases and J by 8 bases; unmatched bases: 13. Germline values: CDR1 SGHTA, CDR2 FQGTGA.

The chain links TRBV6-1 to TRBJ1-5; tentatively, D is TRBD1 (5 bases). From germline, CDR1 is MNHNS and CDR2 SASEGT. With 6 bases removed from V and 2 bases from J, the gap between germline ends came to 11 bases. This CDR3 contains 14 residues. CDR3: CASRGGGGNQPQHF. DNA for the CDR3: TGTGCCAGCAGGGGGGGAGGCGGCAATCAGCCCCAGCATTTT.

Comment on this clonotype: The junction departs from germline at one end; a sequencing error may be responsible. The chain carries TRBV2 and TRBJ2-6; the D is unclear. Germline values: CDR1 SNHLY, CDR2 FYNNEI. CDR3 length equals 13 residues. CDR3 nucleotide sequence: TGTGCCAGCAGTCAAGCTGGGGCCAACGTCCTGACTTTC. Its protein product is CASSQAGANVLTF.

DNA for the CDR3: TGCGCCAGCAGCGAGACTGCATCCTACGAGCAGTACTTC. Translation gives CASSETASYEQYF. This chain uses TRBV5-1 with TRBJ2-7; no firm D call. Trimming removed 4 bases from V and 1 base from J, with 9 bases in between. Germline V CDR1 and CDR2: SGHRS, YFSETQ. CDR3 length: 13 amino acids.

This clonotype has only a few counts. This chain uses TRBV12-3 or TRBV12-4 with TRBJ2-7; the D gene is possibly TRBD2 (6 bases). The ends were cut back, 4 bases at V and 3 bases at J, with 13 bases in the middle. CDR3 length equals 14 residues. CDR3 coding DNA: TGTGCCAGCAGTTGGTCGGGACTCGTCTACGAGCAGTACTTC. Translated: CASSWSGLVYEQYF.

This clonotype was observed a few times. The CDR3 region has the DNA TGTGCCAGCAGACTATCGGGGGCCAACGTCCTGACTTTC. Its translation is CASRLSGANVLTF. This chain joins TRBV11-2 and TRBJ2-6; unclear D gene. The V gene lost 6 bases and the J gene lost 4 bases, with 7 bases spanning the gap. This CDR3 region has 13 residues. The germline V gene has CDR1 SGHAT and CDR2 FQNNGV.

The J gene is TRBJ2-7, the V gene TRBV16; D is unclear. The CDR3 spans 13 residues. V was cut by 4 bases and J by 3 bases, with 10 bases left in between. Looked up from germline, CDR1 is KGHSY and CDR2 is FQNENV. Here the CDR3 reads CASSPSPDYEQYF. CDR3 nucleotides: TGTGCCAGCAGCCCAAGTCCGGACTACGAGCAGTACTTC.

This sequence joins TRBV3-1 and TRBJ1-2; the D is unclear. Germline V lookup: CDR1 LGHDT, CDR2 YNNKEL (reference sequence). The V and J ends lost 4 bases and 4 bases respectively, with 13 bases between them. The CDR3 runs to 14 residues. Here the CDR3 reads CASSPALGPYGYTF. The CDR3 DNA sequence: TGTGCCAGCAGCCCAGCCCTGGGCCCCTATGGCTACACCTTC.

This clonotype was recorded a few times. The V call is TRBV7-8, the J call TRBJ2-3; D is perhaps TRBD2 (7 bases). The germline CDR1 and CDR2 sequences are SGHVS and FQNEAQ. CDR3 length: 17 residues. Trimming removed 0 bases at V and 5 bases at J, with 18 bases between. For the CDR3, the DNA is TGTGCCAGCAGCTTAGCGATGTGGGGGGGCAGGGTAGATACGCAGTATTTT. Its protein is CASSLAMWGGRVDTQYF. The whole variable domain, filled in from reference TRBV7-8 and TRBJ2-3, reads GAGVSQSPRYKVAKRGQDVALRCDPISGHVSLFWYQQALGQGPEFLTYFQNEAQLDKSGLPSDRFFAERPEGSVSTLKIQRTQQEDSAVYLCASSLAMWGGRVDTQYFGPGTRLTVL.

Worth noting for this clonotype: Compared with germline, one end of the junction differs, possibly owing to a read error. V usage is TRBV18 and J usage is TRBJ1-6; the D gene is possibly TRBD1 (6 bases). CDR1 is KGHSH and CDR2 is LQKENI in the germline V gene. The CDR3 spans 15 residues. CDR3: CASTPVGGDDSPLHF. CDR3 coding DNA: TGTGCCAGCACACCAGTGGGGGGCGACGACTCACCCCTCCACTTT.

This clonotype was seen a handful of times. This chain uses TRBV11-2 with TRBJ2-5; D ambiguous. The ends were cut back, 1 base at V and 11 bases at J, with 14 bases in the middle. The germline CDR1 and CDR2 sequences are SGHAT and FQNNGV. The CDR3 runs to 13 residues. The CDR3 nucleotides are TGTGCCAGCAGCTTAGGAGCGATCAATGAGCAGTACTTC. Its translation is CASSLGAINEQYF.

As DNA, the CDR3 is TGTGCCAGCAGCCAAGTGGTGGATGAGCAGTACTTC. Its protein is CASSQVVDEQYF. This rearrangement joins TRBV3-1 to TRBJ2-5; D unclear. Trimming pared 1 base from V and 11 bases from J, leaving 11 bases between. The CDR3 has 12 residues. From germline, CDR1 is LGHDT and CDR2 YNNKEL (reference sequence).

With respect to this clonotype: The junction does not match germline at one end; this may be a read error. This chain connects TRBV27 to TRBJ2-3; 9 bases agree with TRBD1. Germline V gene lookup returns CDR1 MNHEY and CDR2 SMNVEV (reference sequence). The CDR3 has 15 amino acids. The CDR3 DNA reads TGTGCCGGCAGATTCAACCAACTACAGGGGGCTACGCAGTATTTT. It translates to CAGRFNQLQGATQYF.

The V and J genes are TRBV5-1 and TRBJ2-1, with unresolved D. Germline CDR1 is SGHRS and CDR2 is YFSETQ. The CDR3 has 15 residues. Trimming took off 4 bases at V and 3 bases at J, with 14 bases between the two ends. CDR3 protein: CASSPPRADYNEQFF. The CDR3 bases are TGCGCCAGCAGCCCGCCTCGGGCCGACTACAATGAGCAGTTCTTC.

This sequence joins TRBV30 and TRBJ2-1; D uncertain. CDR1 and CDR2 from the germline V gene are GTSNPN and SVGIG (reference sequence). Between the trimmed V and J ends, which lost 7 bases and 5 bases, there was a span of 12 bases. There are 12 residues in the CDR3. Here the CDR3 reads CASLLGNNEQFF. The DNA for the CDR3 is TGTGCCTCCCTCCTAGGTAACAATGAGCAGTTCTTC.